The 29 T cell receptor beta chains presented below share a single source sample, sequenced in a study of human T cells and chemical hapten exposure. Each CDR3 protein is one row after TCRdb ran MiXCR on the RACE reads. This sample yields under 200,000 distinct CDR3 sequences, of which about 14% are seen a single time; about 1.8% belongs to the top ten. Time point given: patch test 1, 2 weeks after DPC sensitization. Treatment reported: therapeutic diphenylcyclopropenone sensitization with weekly scalp DPC. This sample comprised whole blood, obtained in connection with sensitization to the hapten diphenylcyclopropenone (DPC). All receptors derive from a woman between 25 and 40 years old with alopecia areata. Some clones in this sample may be carry-over from other donors' samples.

This clonotype occurred a few times. The V gene is TRBV24-1, the J gene TRBJ2-2, with D uncertain. This CDR3 is 18 amino acids long. CDR1 KGHDR and CDR2 SFDVKD come from the germline V gene. V was shortened by 2 bases and J by 3 bases, with 18 bases between the two germline ends. In DNA, the CDR3 is TGTGCCACCAGTGATTCCCGATGGGGAACCTATTACACCGGGGAGCTGTTTTTT. This gives the protein CATSDSRWGTYYTGELFF.

The chain joins TRBV29-1 to TRBJ2-3, with TRBD2 identical over 12 bases. CDR3 length equals 17 residues. The ends lost 7 bases at V and 5 bases at J; junction bases unmatched: 16. CDR1 and CDR2 (germline): SQVTM, ANQGSEA. The CDR3 DNA sequence: TGCAGCGCTAGCAGGTCGACTAGCGGGAGTTGGAAAGATACGCAGTATTTT. Its protein product is CSASRSTSGSWKDTQYF.

This chain uses TRBV10-3 with TRBJ2-7; D tentatively fits TRBD1 or TRBD2 (5 bases each). The CDR3 length is 13 residues. Germline CDR1 ENHRY, CDR2 SYGVKD. The V end was cut by 8 bases, the J end by 3 bases, with 14 bases between. CDR3 sequence: CAISGQNSYEQYF. DNA for the CDR3: TGTGCCATCTCGGGGCAGAACAGCTACGAGCAGTACTTC.

The rearrangement links TRBV5-1 to TRBJ1-4; D not certain. Germline V gene data show CDR1 as SGHRS and CDR2 as YFSETQ. V lost 7 bases, J lost 0 bases, and 10 bases lay in between. The CDR3 extends over 14 amino acids. CDR3 protein: CASALGATNEKLFF. CDR3 in DNA: TGCGCCAGCGCCCTTGGGGCAACTAATGAAAAACTGTTTTTT.

The J gene is TRBJ1-6, the V gene TRBV5-1; no definite D call. The germline CDR1 and CDR2 sequences are SGHRS and YFSETQ. V was pared by 4 bases and J by 6 bases, with 11 bases between. The CDR3 is 14 amino acids. The DNA for the CDR3 is TGCGCCAGCAGCCCAGATTCCCCTAATTCACCCCTCCACTTT. This gives the protein CASSPDSPNSPLHF.

This rearrangement joins TRBV3-1 to TRBJ1-2, with D possibly being TRBD1 (5 bases). The V gene lost 2 bases and the J gene lost 3 bases, with 16 bases spanning the gap. This CDR3 is built from 16 residues. Germline CDR1 is LGHDT and CDR2 is YNNKEL (reference sequence). The CDR3 nucleotides are TGTGCCAGCAGCCAAAGGGGATGGGGGAAGGACTATGGCTACACCTTC. Its translation is CASSQRGWGKDYGYTF.

This clonotype was seen a handful of times. V is TRBV28 and J is TRBJ1-2; the D is unclear. The CDR3 length is 13 residues. From germline, CDR1 is MDHEN and CDR2 SYDVKM. V shed 2 bases and J shed 4 bases, with 8 bases lying between them. The CDR3 sequence is CASSLVLGYGYTF. The CDR3 DNA reads TGTGCCAGCAGTTTAGTATTAGGCTATGGCTACACCTTC.

The rearrangement uses TRBV9 and TRBJ2-2; no definite D call. The germline V gene encodes CDR1 SGDLS and CDR2 YYNGEE. The CDR3 consists of 12 residues. V was pared by 2 bases and J by 8 bases, with 7 bases between. The CDR3 region has the DNA TGTGCCAGCAGCGTCGCCACTGGGGAGCTGTTTTTT. Protein product: CASSVATGELFF.

This clonotype was seen many times. The V and J genes are TRBV28 and TRBJ1-6; 7 bases agree with TRBD1. The trim removed 7 bases at V and 10 bases at J, leaving 13 bases unmatched. CDR3 length: 15 residues. CDR1 is MDHEN and CDR2 is SYDVKM in the germline V gene. The CDR3 here is CASTSGDSMGSPLHF. The CDR3 bases are TGTGCCAGCACCTCGGGGGACAGCATGGGGTCACCCCTCCACTTT. Looking up the rest from reference TRBV28 and TRBJ1-6 gives the full variable domain: DVKVTQSSRYLVKRTGEKVFLECVQDMDHENMFWYRQDPGLGLRLIYFSYDVKMKEKGDIPEGYSVSREKKERFSLILESASTNQTSMYLCASTSGDSMGSPLHFGNGTRLTVT.

The V gene is TRBV5-1, the J gene TRBJ1-6; a possible D gene is TRBD1 (5 bases). V lost 4 bases to trimming and J lost 0 bases, with 14 bases between them. Germline values: CDR1 SGHRS, CDR2 YFSETQ. This CDR3 comprises 17 residues. The CDR3 DNA reads as TGCGCCAGCAGCCTCCGGGACCTAAGCTCCTATAATTCACCCCTCCACTTT. This sequence encodes CASSLRDLSSYNSPLHF.

A few counts support this clonotype. The V and J genes are TRBV7-2 and TRBJ1-6; 9 bases fit TRBD1. Per germline, CDR1 SGHTA and CDR2 FQGNSA. The CDR3 spans 17 residues. V was clipped by 5 bases and J by 0 bases; unmatched bases: 5. The DNA of the CDR3 is TGTGCCAGCAGCCCACCGACAGGGGGCTCCTATAATTCACCCCTCCACTTT. This translates into CASSPPTGGSYNSPLHF.

This clonotype occurred a few times. The CDR3 is CASSQDIGGYNQPQHF. The CDR3 DNA reads TGCGCCAGCAGCCAAGATATAGGGGGCTACAATCAGCCCCAGCATTTT. The chain employs TRBV4-3 and TRBJ1-5; 7 bases match TRBD1. Germline V gene data show CDR1 as LGHNA and CDR2 as YSLEER. J gave up 3 bases and V 0 bases, and 5 bases lay outside the gene matches. The CDR3 runs 16 residues.

In DNA, the CDR3 is TGTGCCAGCAGCCAAGGTCTCAGGAGCTCTGGAAACACCATATATTTT. This encodes CASSQGLRSSGNTIYF. The rearrangement links TRBV4-2 to TRBJ1-3, with D unclear. The germline V gene has CDR1 LGHNA and CDR2 YNFKEQ. The V gene lost 1 base and the J gene lost 0 bases, with 10 bases spanning the gap. CDR3 length: 16 residues.

This clonotype was seen a few times. This chain joins TRBV7-2 and TRBJ1-1, with 7 bases fitting TRBD1. V lost 1 base, J lost 10 bases, and 9 bases stayed unmatched. The V gene's germline CDR1 is SGHTA and CDR2 FQGNSA. The CDR3 has 14 amino acids. CDR3 bases: TGTGCCAGCAGCTTAGACTACAGGCCAGGGGGAGCTTTCTTT. Translating gives CASSLDYRPGGAFF.

This clonotype was seen a handful of times. The chain employs TRBV20-1 and TRBJ2-7, with D perhaps TRBD1 (6 bases). The CDR3 runs to 14 residues. Trimming stripped 5 bases from V and 5 bases from J, with 19 bases between. Per germline, CDR1 DFQATT and CDR2 SNEGSKA (reference sequence). Here the CDR3 reads CSAGRVTGTNEQYF. In DNA form, the CDR3 reads TGCAGTGCTGGTAGGGTGACAGGTACCAACGAGCAGTACTTC.

This clonotype was counted between two and nine times. The chain links TRBV7-9 to TRBJ2-1; 9 bases are shared with TRBD2. V lost 5 bases, J lost 10 bases, and 3 bases stayed unmatched. Germline V gene lookup returns CDR1 SEHNR and CDR2 FQNEAQ (reference sequence). The CDR3 loop spans 12 amino acids. CDR3 bases: TGTGCCAGCAGCACAGGACTAGCGGAGCAGTTCTTC. It is translated as CASSTGLAEQFF.

The chain links TRBV7-3 to TRBJ1-3; a possible D gene is TRBD1 (6 bases). CDR3 length: 22 residues. Germline V gene sequence: CDR1 SGHTA, CDR2 FQGTGA. With 5 bases removed from V and 0 bases from J, the gap between germline ends came to 32 bases. Here the CDR3 reads CASSTMGLHRGLKGNSGNTIYF. As DNA, the CDR3 is TGTGCCAGCAGCACAATGGGACTTCATCGGGGGCTCAAGGGTAACTCTGGAAACACCATATATTTT.

This clonotype occurred a few times. The chain couples TRBV7-2 to TRBJ2-5, with 13 bases lining up with TRBD2. The V gene end was trimmed by 3 bases and the J gene end by 5 bases; junction bases not matched to a gene: 9. Germline CDR1 SGHTA, CDR2 FQGNSA. The CDR3 is made up of 17 amino acids. The CDR3 DNA sequence: TGTGCCAGCAGCTTTTATCCGGGACTAGCGGGGTTGGAGACCCAGTACTTC. Amino acid sequence: CASSFYPGLAGLETQYF. Together with reference TRBV7-2 and TRBJ2-5, the CDR3 gives the full variable domain: GAGVSQSPSNKVTEKGKDVELRCDPISGHTALYWYRQSLGQGLEFLIYFQGNSAPDKSGLPSDRFSAERTGGSVSTLTIQRTQQEDSAVYLCASSFYPGLAGLETQYFGPGTRLLVL.

The chain joins TRBV28 to TRBJ1-2; 7 nucleotides match TRBD1. This CDR3 is 15 amino acids long. The junction had 5 bases not matched to a gene; V was cut back by 0 bases and J by 4 bases. CDR1 and CDR2 (germline): MDHEN, SYDVKM. CDR3 sequence reads: CASSLWATGSYGYTF. The CDR3 nucleotides read TGTGCCAGCAGTTTATGGGCGACAGGGTCCTATGGCTACACCTTC.

This chain joins TRBV7-8 and TRBJ2-5, with TRBD2 as a possible D gene (6 bases). V was cut by 6 bases and J by 2 bases, with 16 bases left in between. The CDR3 consists of 15 residues. Germline lookup yields CDR1 SGHVS and CDR2 FQNEAQ. The CDR3 spells CASSSSLALQETQYF. CDR3 coding DNA: TGTGCCAGCAGTTCCTCACTAGCCCTTCAAGAGACCCAGTACTTC.

This sequence joins TRBV28 and TRBJ2-6, with D possibly matching TRBD2 (5 bases). This CDR3 is 15 amino acids long. Germline CDR1 and CDR2: MDHEN and SYDVKM. Trimming removed 4 bases from V and 2 bases from J, with 9 bases in between. The CDR3 sequence is CASSSPAAGANVLTF. DNA of the CDR3: TGTGCCAGCAGTTCCCCAGCGGCTGGGGCCAACGTCCTGACTTTC.

This clonotype was counted at least ten times. This chain joins TRBV12-3 or TRBV12-4 and TRBJ1-4; D uncertain. The CDR3 runs 15 residues. Trimming removed 0 bases from V and 5 bases from J, with 10 bases in between. This CDR3 is CASSLAGSLNEKLFF. The CDR3 nucleotides are TGTGCCAGCAGTTTAGCGGGCAGCCTAAATGAAAAACTGTTTTTT.

This clonotype was found a few times. The V call is TRBV6-1, the J call TRBJ1-5; D unclear. The CDR3 runs to 12 residues. From germline, CDR1 is MNHNS and CDR2 SASEGT. The ends were cut back, 2 bases at V and 12 bases at J, with 11 bases in the middle. The CDR3 DNA reads as TGTGCCAGCAGTGAATCTGGCCGCTTCCAGCATTTT. Residues: CASSESGRFQHF.

The chain links TRBV28 to TRBJ2-2; no firm D call. The CDR3 is 12 residues long. Looked up from germline, CDR1 is MDHEN and CDR2 is SYDVKM. The germline V and J ends were trimmed by 3 bases and 5 bases, with 4 bases remaining between them. CDR3 loop: CASSFGTGELFF. The DNA for the CDR3 is TGTGCCAGCAGTTTTGGTACCGGGGAGCTGTTTTTT.

This clonotype was counted a few times. The CDR3 sequence is CASSRGGGNSPLHF. DNA of the CDR3: TGTGCCAGCAGCCGAGGGGGCGGGAATTCACCCCTCCACTTT. The V call is TRBV2, the J call TRBJ1-6; 7 nucleotides match TRBD1. The CDR3 spans 14 residues. Germline values: CDR1 SNHLY, CDR2 FYNNEI. V shed 6 bases, J shed 7 bases, and the junction held 6 bases outside the gene matches.

This chain links TRBV6-2 or TRBV6-3 with TRBJ1-2; 8 nucleotides line up with TRBD1. The length of the CDR3 is 14 residues. The V gene's germline CDR1 is MNHEY and CDR2 SVGEGT. With V trimmed by 7 bases and J by 8 bases, 12 bases remained unmatched. CDR3 nucleotides: TGTGCCAGCACCCCGACAGGGGAAAGTGGAGGCTACACCTTC. Protein: CASTPTGESGGYTF.

The chain recombines TRBV7-2 with TRBJ1-2; TRBD1 agrees at 8 bases. Losses at the gene ends were 1 base for V and 0 bases for J; bases not matched to a gene: 7. Germline V gene lookup returns CDR1 SGHTA and CDR2 FQGNSA. The CDR3 runs to 17 residues. In DNA form, the CDR3 reads TGTGCCAGCAGCTTAGACTTGGACAGGGTATCTAACTATGGCTACACCTTC. Translated, it gives CASSLDLDRVSNYGYTF.

This clonotype showed up just a few times. The chain recombines TRBV2 with TRBJ1-4; 8 bases fit TRBD1. Trimming took 3 bases from V and 8 from J; bases not matched to a gene: 5. CDR1 and CDR2 (germline): SNHLY, FYNNEI. This CDR3 spans 14 amino acids. This CDR3 is CASSDQGAREKLFF. The CDR3 nucleotides are TGTGCCAGCAGTGATCAGGGGGCGAGGGAAAAACTGTTTTTT.

This chain joins TRBV29-1 and TRBJ2-3; possibly TRBD1 or TRBD2 for D (5 bases each). The germline CDR1 and CDR2 sequences are SQVTM and ANQGSEA. The CDR3 runs to 14 residues. V lost 6 bases and J lost 0, with 13 bases in between. CDR3 region: CSVEMGDSTDTQYF. The CDR3 DNA reads TGCAGCGTAGAGATGGGGGACAGCACAGATACGCAGTATTTT.